The clone carrying this TCR beta chain was detected once. Germline values: CDR1 SEHNR, CDR2 FQNEAQ (reference sequence). Trimming took off 5 bases at V and 9 bases at J, with 17 bases between the two ends. This CDR3 is built from 14 residues. The data derive from a study of technical replicates of blood from a few donors. The method was immunoSEQ multiplex PCR; TCRdb's version includes in-frame clones alone and lacks a portion of them. The sample has 95,000 to 100,000 clones; roughly 95% are singletons. The chain links TRBV7-9 to TRBJ1-5; TRBD1 might be the D (6 bases). The material sequenced was T cells isolated from PBMCs. The sequence derives from a human donor in good health. DNA of the CDR3: TGTGCCAGCAGCCAACAGGGTGAGATGACGCCCCAGCATTTT. Translating it yields CASSQQGEMTPQHF.